These T cell receptor beta chains were read from a single sample in a study of CD8+ T cells in alopecia areata. TCRdb keeps only in-frame clones here, not all; method: immunoSEQ multiplex PCR. The sample yields 110,000 or so clones, around two fifths seen once. Sequenced sample: CD4+ T cells sorted from blood. The source of these receptors is a human donor with alopecia areata. The CDR3 runs from the conserved cysteine through the conserved F or W. Each record gives: J gene, D gene, V gene, CDR3 length, clone size, CDR3 protein, CDR3 DNA. D genes are given only for firm matches. The size field is filled for only some rows; it gives once, few, many or a size class.

>TRBJ2-7|-|TRBV7-2|13|once
CASSPRGPYEQYF
TGTGCCAGCAGCCCCCGGGGGCCCTACGAGCAGTACTTC
>TRBJ2-5|-|TRBV28|13|-
CASSPGQQETQYF
TGTGCCAGCAGTCCCGGACAGCAAGAGACCCAGTACTTC
>TRBJ2-7|TRBD1|TRBV15|15|few
CATSRDPTGVYEQYF
TGTGCCACCAGCAGAGATCCGACAGGGGTCTACGAGCAGTACTTC
>TRBJ2-7|TRBD1|TRBV5-4|13|-
CASSHGQGYEQYF
TGTGCCAGCAGCCACGGACAGGGCTACGAGCAGTACTTC
>TRBJ2-1|TRBD2|TRBV28|16|-
CASSLAGGIRGNEQFF
TGTGCCAGCAGTTTAGCGGGGGGGATTAGAGGGAATGAGCAGTTCTTC
>TRBJ2-7|-|TRBV4-3|14|-
CASSQQTQGGEQYF
TGCGCCAGCAGCCAGCAGACCCAGGGGGGGGAGCAGTACTTC
>TRBJ2-1|-|TRBV9|15|-
CASSVAGDSYNEQFF
TGTGCCAGCAGCGTAGCGGGGGACTCCTACAATGAGCAGTTCTTC
>TRBJ2-7|-|TRBV28|15|-
CASSSPRQDSYEQYF
TGTGCCAGCAGCTCGCCCCGACAGGATTCCTACGAGCAGTACTTC
>TRBJ2-3|TRBD1|TRBV5-4|12|-
CASSPMGTAKYF
TGTGCCAGCAGCCCCATGGGGACAGCGAAGTATTTT
>TRBJ2-1|TRBD2|TRBV7-2|17|once
CASSLGGTSGRGNEQFF
TGTGCCAGCAGCTTAGGGGGGACTAGCGGGAGGGGCAATGAGCAGTTCTTC
>TRBJ2-4|-|TRBV28|12|-
CASMGPKNIQYF
TGTGCCAGCATGGGCCCCAAAAACATTCAGTACTTC
>TRBJ2-1|TRBD1|TRBV25-1|14|-
CASSAGGVYNEQFF
TGTGCCAGCAGTGCAGGGGGCGTCTACAATGAGCAGTTCTTC
>TRBJ2-2|-|TRBV5-1|13|-
CASSPSMGRELFF
TGCGCCAGCAGCCCGAGCATGGGCCGGGAGCTGTTTTTT
>TRBJ1-2|-|TRBV15|14|once
CATSRQDRGHGYTF
TGTGCCACCAGCAGACAGGACAGAGGGCATGGCTACACCTTC
>TRBJ2-7|TRBD2|TRBV9|14|-
CASSVGGLAYEQYF
TGTGCCAGCAGCGTAGGGGGACTAGCCTACGAGCAGTACTTC
>TRBJ2-7|-|TRBV28|12|few
CASSLGGYEQYF
TGTGCCAGCAGTTTAGGGGGGTACGAGCAGTACTTC
>TRBJ2-3|TRBD2|TRBV4-3|16|few
CASSQEPAGGTDTQYF
TGCGCCAGCAGCCAAGAGCCGGCGGGAGGCACAGATACGCAGTATTTT
>TRBJ1-4|TRBD1|TRBV29-1|13|-
CSVDTGTGEKLFF
TGCAGCGTTGATACCGGGACAGGTGAAAAACTGTTTTTT
>TRBJ2-7|-|TRBV5-1|15|-
CASRLGTGTYSEQYF
TGCGCCAGCAGGTTGGGGACGGGAACCTACTCCGAGCAGTACTTC
>TRBJ2-3|-|TRBV30|13|few
CAWSAGVTDTQYF
TGTGCCTGGTCGGCGGGTGTCACAGATACGCAGTATTTT
>TRBJ2-2|-|TRBV30|14|few
CAWRRSQNTGELFF
TGTGCCTGGCGGAGGTCTCAGAACACCGGGGAGCTGTTTTTT
>TRBJ1-5|TRBD1|TRBV30|16|-
CACSGQGVRVGQPQHF
TGTGCCTGCTCGGGACAGGGGGTAAGAGTTGGTCAGCCCCAGCATTTT
>TRBJ2-3|-|TRBV5-1|15|-
CASSSRATPRDTQYF
TGCGCCAGCAGCTCCCGGGCGACACCCAGGGATACGCAGTATTTT
>TRBJ2-5|TRBD2|TRBV9|16|-
CASSVDGSGSRETQYF
TGTGCCAGCAGCGTAGATGGTAGCGGGAGTCGTGAGACCCAGTACTTC
>TRBJ2-3|TRBD2|TRBV7-2|18|-
CASRQAGGRRTSTDTQYF
TGTGCCAGCAGGCAAGCGGGAGGCCGCAGGACTAGCACAGATACGCAGTATTTT
>TRBJ2-5|-|TRBV27|14|once
CASSQDSFQETQYF
TGTGCCAGCAGCCAAGACAGTTTCCAAGAGACCCAGTACTTC
>TRBJ2-2|-|TRBV21-1|14|-
CASSKEKVTGGLFF
TGTGCCAGCAGCAAAGAAAAAGTCACCGGGGGGCTGTTTTTT
>TRBJ2-5|TRBD1|TRBV7-6|16|few
CASSPSLRGPQGTQYF
TGTGCCAGCAGCCCGTCCCTAAGGGGGCCCCAGGGAACCCAGTACTTC
>TRBJ2-1|-|TRBV4-3|19|few
CASSQDLPGLFSSYNEQFF
TGCGCCAGCAGCCAAGATCTTCCCGGGTTATTTAGCTCCTACAATGAGCAGTTCTTC
>TRBJ1-4|-|TRBV27|14|-
CASSFLGADEKLFF
TGTGCCAGCAGTTTCTTGGGGGCAGATGAAAAACTGTTTTTT
>TRBJ2-7|-|TRBV25-1|11|once
CAGGTYYEQYF
TGTGCCGGAGGGACATACTACGAGCAGTACTTC
>TRBJ2-5|-|TRBV4-1|12|-
CASSQPLETQYF
TGCGCCAGCAGCCAACCCTTAGAGACCCAGTACTTC
>TRBJ1-2|-|TRBV2|13|-
CARSFGGDYGYTF
TGTGCCCGCTCTTTCGGCGGAGACTATGGCTACACCTTC
>TRBJ1-2|-|TRBV7-2|16|few
CASSLEAPGTAPGYTF
TGTGCCAGCAGCTTAGAAGCCCCCGGGACTGCTCCTGGCTACACCTTC
>TRBJ2-1|TRBD1|TRBV14|15|few
CASSQGGTVYNEQFF
TGTGCCAGCAGCCAAGGGGGGACAGTTTACAATGAGCAGTTCTTC
>TRBJ1-2|-|TRBV7-2|14|-
CASSSDVRGAGYTF
TGTGCCAGCAGCTCAGACGTGCGGGGAGCTGGCTACACCTTC
>TRBJ2-2|-|TRBV29-1|15|few
CSVSDPGRLTGELFF
TGCAGCGTTTCAGACCCGGGACGACTCACCGGGGAGCTGTTTTTT
>TRBJ2-3|-|TRBV11-2|13|-
CASSPGDTDTQYF
TGTGCCAGCAGCCCTGGGGACACAGATACGCAGTATTTT
>TRBJ2-1|-|TRBV7-9|14|few
CASMSPNSYNEQFF
TGTGCCAGCATGTCTCCGAACTCCTACAATGAGCAGTTCTTC
>TRBJ1-2|-|TRBV30|13|once
CAWSALANYGYTF
TGTGCCTGGAGTGCACTAGCTAACTATGGCTACACCTTC
>TRBJ2-5|-|TRBV11-2|12|-
CASSPSLVAQYF
TGTGCCAGCAGCCCTAGTCTAGTGGCCCAGTACTTC
>TRBJ2-2|-|TRBV30|15|-
CAWSVGGANTGELFF
TGTGCCTGGAGTGTAGGTGGAGCGAACACCGGGGAGCTGTTTTTT
>TRBJ2-6|-|TRBV2|15|-
CASSVYHSGANVLTF
TGTGCCAGCAGTGTATATCACTCTGGGGCCAACGTCCTGACTTTC
>TRBJ2-3|-|TRBV4-3|15|few
CASSQDGVYTDTQYF
TGCGCCAGCAGCCAAGATGGGGTTTACACAGATACGCAGTATTTT
>TRBJ2-3|-|TRBV29-1|12|-
CSVEVRSDTQYF
TGCAGCGTTGAGGTCAGATCAGATACGCAGTATTTT
>TRBJ2-3|-|TRBV6-5|15|-
CASSFRGDLTDTQYF
TGTGCCAGCAGTTTCAGAGGGGACCTCACAGATACGCAGTATTTT
>TRBJ2-3|-|TRBV29-1|16|few
CSTSGREGGGTDTQYF
TGCAGCACCTCCGGGCGTGAGGGTGGAGGCACAGATACGCAGTATTTT
>TRBJ2-5|TRBD1|TRBV25-1|16|few
CASSEMGQRFQETQYF
TGTGCCAGCAGTGAAATGGGACAGCGGTTCCAAGAGACCCAGTACTTC
>TRBJ1-2|-|TRBV27|14|-
CASSRAPGGSGYTF
TGTGCCAGCAGTCGAGCCCCGGGGGGAAGTGGCTACACCTTC
>TRBJ2-1|-|TRBV4-3|15|few
CASRSDPGPYNEQFF
TGCGCCAGCAGATCCGACCCAGGGCCCTACAATGAGCAGTTCTTC
>TRBJ2-3|-|TRBV4-3|13|few
CASSQDLTDTQYF
TGCGCCAGCAGCCAAGATCTCACAGATACGCAGTATTTT
>TRBJ2-1|TRBD2|TRBV4-2|15|-
CASSLRGGFDNEQFF
TGTGCCAGCAGCCTACGCGGGGGTTTCGACAATGAGCAGTTCTTC
>TRBJ2-2|-|TRBV9|15|-
CASSVALTSGRELFF
TGTGCCAGCAGCGTAGCTTTAACCTCCGGGAGGGAGCTGTTTTTT
>TRBJ2-7|-|TRBV14|12|-
CASSLGVYEQYF
TGTGCCAGCAGCCTAGGCGTCTACGAGCAGTACTTC
>TRBJ1-2|-|TRBV29-1|12|-
CSVDSDVYGYTF
TGCAGCGTTGACTCCGACGTTTATGGCTACACCTTC